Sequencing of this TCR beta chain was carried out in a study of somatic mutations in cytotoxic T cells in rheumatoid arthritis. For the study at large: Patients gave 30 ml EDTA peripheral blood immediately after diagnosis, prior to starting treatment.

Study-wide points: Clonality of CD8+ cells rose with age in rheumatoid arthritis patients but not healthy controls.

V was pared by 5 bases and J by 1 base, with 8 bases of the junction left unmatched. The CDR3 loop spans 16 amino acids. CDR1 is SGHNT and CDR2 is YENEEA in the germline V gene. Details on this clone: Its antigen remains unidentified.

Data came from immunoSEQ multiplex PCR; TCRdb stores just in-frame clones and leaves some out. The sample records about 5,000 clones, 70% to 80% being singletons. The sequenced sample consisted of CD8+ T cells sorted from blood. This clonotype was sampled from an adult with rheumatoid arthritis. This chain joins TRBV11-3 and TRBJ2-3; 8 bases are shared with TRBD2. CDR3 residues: CASSLFRGGRTDTQYF. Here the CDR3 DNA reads TGTGCCAGCAGCCTCTTTCGGGGGGGCCGCACAGATACGCAGTATTTT.